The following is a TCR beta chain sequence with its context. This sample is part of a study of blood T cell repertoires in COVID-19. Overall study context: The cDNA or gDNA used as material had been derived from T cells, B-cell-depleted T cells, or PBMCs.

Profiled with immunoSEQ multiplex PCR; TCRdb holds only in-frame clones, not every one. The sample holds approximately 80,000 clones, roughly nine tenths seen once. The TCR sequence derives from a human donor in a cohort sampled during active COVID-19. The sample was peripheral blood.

The CDR3 sequence is CASSLSRLAFMDEQFF. The CDR3 nucleotides read TGTGCCAGCAGCTTAAGCAGACTAGCTTTTATGGATGAGCAGTTCTTC. V and J are TRBV7-6 and TRBJ2-1; TRBD2 agrees at 7 bases. Germline CDR1 reads SGHVS; CDR2 reads FNYEAQ. V lost 2 bases to trimming and J lost 8 bases; unmatched junction nucleotides: 12. The CDR3 has 16 residues.